The text below deals with one T cell receptor beta chain. Antigen specificity is unknown. The sample is drawn from a study of T cell clonotyping in hematopoietic cell transplantation. Method: immunoSEQ multiplex PCR; TCRdb's copy keeps in-frame clones and lacks some. The repertoire holds approximately 75,000 clones, 94% seen once, with roughly 1.7% in the top ten. Study results and caveats: Recipient TCR diversity dropped after transplant; expanded clonotypes rose from day 30 to 180. Broader posttransplant TCR repertoire diversity was predicted by graft donor and pretransplant recipient Inverse Simpson Index values.

This clonotype originated in a man between 45 and 60 years old in good health. Some clones in this sample may be carry-over from other donors' samples. The sample consisted of peripheral blood mononuclear cells.

CDR3 nucleotide sequence: TGTGCCAGCAGCGTAGGGTGGTCGAGCACAGATACGCAGTATTTT. This translates into CASSVGWSSTDTQYF. This chain links TRBV9 with TRBJ2-3; D uncertain. The CDR3 is 15 amino acids. Germline values: CDR1 SGDLS, CDR2 YYNGEE. V was cut by 0 bases and J by 0 bases, with 8 bases left in between.